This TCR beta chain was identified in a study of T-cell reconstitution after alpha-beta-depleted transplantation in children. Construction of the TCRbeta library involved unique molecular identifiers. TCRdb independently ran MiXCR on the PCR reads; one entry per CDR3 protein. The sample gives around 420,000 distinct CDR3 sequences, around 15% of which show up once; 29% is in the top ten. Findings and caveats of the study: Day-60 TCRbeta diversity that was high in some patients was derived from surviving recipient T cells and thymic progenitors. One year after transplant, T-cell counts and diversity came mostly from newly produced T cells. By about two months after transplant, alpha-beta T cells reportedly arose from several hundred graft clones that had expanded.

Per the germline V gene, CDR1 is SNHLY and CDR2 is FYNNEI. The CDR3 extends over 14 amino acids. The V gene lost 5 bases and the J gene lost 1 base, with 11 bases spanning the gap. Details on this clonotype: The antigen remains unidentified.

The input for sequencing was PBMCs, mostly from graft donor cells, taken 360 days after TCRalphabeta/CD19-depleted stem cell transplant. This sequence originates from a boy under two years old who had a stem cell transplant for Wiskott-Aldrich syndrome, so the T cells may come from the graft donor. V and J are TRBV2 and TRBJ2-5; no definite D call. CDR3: CASSRGFLQETQYF. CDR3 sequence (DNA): TGTGCCAGCAGTCGTGGGTTCCTCCAAGAGACCCAGTACTTC.